This is a list of T cell receptor beta chains from one sample in a study of T cell responses to AZD1222 COVID-19 vaccine. TCRdb keeps only in-frame clones here, not all; method: immunoSEQ multiplex PCR. Seen here are 64,000 or so clones, roughly 84% observed once, and the top ten hold around 7.8%. The sample in question was peripheral blood, obtained on day 0 of AZD1222 vaccination. Receptors originate from an adult in good health. Each CDR3 is given with its conserved first and last residue. D genes are given only for firm matches. Not all rows give a size; the values are once, few, many and, for expanded clones, a class.

NA | TRBJ1-2 | NA | TRBV27 | CASSLAGALPLFLWGYTF | TGTGCCAGCAGTTTAGCAGGGGCTCTCCCCCTTTTTCTGTGGGGCTACACCTTC
TRBD1 | TRBJ2-1 | few | TRBV5-1 | CASSQGTGRGHEQFF | TGCGCCAGCAGCCAAGGGACAGGGCGAGGGCATGAGCAGTTCTTC
TRBD1 | TRBJ1-4 | few | TRBV23-1 | CASSPLRGERLINEKLFF | TGCGCCAGCAGTCCCCTCAGGGGGGAAAGGCTTATTAATGAAAAACTGTTTTTT
NA | TRBJ1-2 | NA | TRBV4-3 | CASSQAGRRAPNYGYTF | TGCGCCAGCAGCCAAGCAGGACGCCGGGCCCCTAACTATGGCTACACCTTC
TRBD1 | TRBJ2-1 | NA | TRBV2 | CASRTGTGNRGEQFF | TGTGCCAGCAGGACCGGGACAGGGAATCGGGGTGAGCAGTTCTTC
NA | TRBJ2-2 | NA | TRBV20-1 | CSASGFANTGELFF | TGCAGTGCTAGTGGGTTTGCGAACACCGGGGAGCTGTTTTTT
NA | TRBJ2-5 | NA | TRBV4-1 | CASSQDKETQYF | TGCGCCAGCAGCCAAGACAAGGAGACCCAGTACTTC
TRBD2 | TRBJ2-7 | NA | TRBV6-6 | CASSGREYEQYF | TGTGCCAGCAGTGGGAGGGAATACGAGCAGTACTTC
TRBD1 | TRBJ1-1 | NA | TRBV5-1 | CASSQGQGRGEAFF | TGCGCCAGCAGCCAGGGACAGGGAAGAGGTGAAGCTTTCTTT
NA | TRBJ2-1 | NA | TRBV5-6 | CASIIGNEQFF | TGTGCCAGCATTATAGGGAATGAGCAGTTCTTC
TRBD1 | TRBJ2-7 | NA | TRBV2 | CASKKTGTGYEQYF | TGTGCCAGCAAGAAGACAGGGACGGGGTACGAGCAGTACTTC
TRBD1 | TRBJ1-1 | NA | TRBV7-2 | CASSPRTGMNTEAFF | TGTGCCAGCAGCCCGAGGACAGGAATGAACACTGAAGCTTTCTTT
NA | TRBJ2-7 | few | TRBV6-5 | CASMGTSGGEQYF | TGTGCCAGCATGGGTACTAGTGGCGGCGAGCAGTACTTC
TRBD1 | TRBJ1-4 | NA | TRBV4-3 | CASSQLWDREGEKLFF | TGCGCCAGCAGCCAACTATGGGACAGGGAGGGTGAAAAACTGTTTTTT
TRBD2 | TRBJ2-1 | few | TRBV2 | CASSETGGASYNEQFF | TGTGCCAGCAGTGAAACGGGGGGGGCATCCTACAATGAGCAGTTCTTC
TRBD2 | TRBJ2-7 | NA | TRBV7-9 | CASSRGGLAESSYEQYF | TGTGCCAGCAGCCGGGGGGGACTAGCGGAGAGCTCCTACGAGCAGTACTTC
NA | TRBJ1-5 | once | TRBV3-1/TRBV3-2 | CASSQDARSNQPQHF | TGTGCCAGCAGCCAAGATGCCCGTAGCAATCAGCCCCAGCATTTT
TRBD2 | TRBJ2-1 | NA | TRBV15 | CATSRGPAGDSYNEQFF | TGTGCCACCAGCAGAGGCCCAGCGGGGGACTCCTACAATGAGCAGTTCTTC
NA | TRBJ2-7 | NA | TRBV6-5 | CASSYSIPRAYEQYF | TGTGCCAGCAGTTACTCGATTCCCAGAGCCTACGAGCAGTACTTC
NA | TRBJ1-5 | NA | TRBV11-3 | CASSLDARVLQPQHF | TGTGCCAGCAGCTTAGATGCCAGGGTATTACAGCCCCAGCATTTT
NA | TRBJ2-3 | NA | TRBV30 | CAWSPDGGRRITDTQYF | TGTGCCTGGAGTCCGGACGGGGGCCGGAGGATCACAGATACGCAGTATTTT
NA | TRBJ1-4 | NA | TRBV5-1 | CASSDPGEEKLFF | TGCGCCAGCAGCGACCCAGGGGAGGAAAAACTGTTTTTT
NA | TRBJ1-5 | NA | TRBV14 | CASSPSYSNQPQHF | TGTGCCAGCAGCCCGTCATATAGCAATCAGCCCCAGCATTTT
NA | TRBJ1-1 | NA | TRBV7-9 | CASSLASQWTEAFF | TGTGCCAGCAGCTTAGCTTCTCAGTGGACTGAAGCTTTCTTT
NA | TRBJ2-5 | once | TRBV4-1 | CASSQEWGAGQETQYF | TGCGCCAGCAGCCAAGAGTGGGGGGCGGGGCAAGAGACCCAGTACTTC
NA | TRBJ1-2 | NA | TRBV30 | CAWSTSSNYGYTF | TGTGCCTGGAGTACCTCATCCAACTATGGCTACACCTTC
NA | TRBJ2-4 | NA | TRBV11-2 | CASSLALAKNIQYF | TGTGCCAGCAGCTTAGCATTAGCCAAAAACATTCAGTACTTC
TRBD1 | TRBJ1-2 | NA | TRBV7-9 | CASRGGAWDGYTF | TGTGCGTCACGAGGGGGCGCCTGGGATGGCTACACCTTC